The 4 T cell receptor beta chains below come from one sample, sequenced in a study of response to subunit inactivated influenza vaccine. TCRdb called the RT-PCR reads again in MiXCR, with one record for every CDR3 protein. This table holds 500,000 to 700,000 distinct CDR3 sequences, approximately 20% found once. These data also featured in a second study, about T cells expressing NK-cell markers. Per that study: With UMIs, 5'RACE template switching was used to make TCR beta cDNA.

This sample comprised CD4+ T cells sorted from PBMCs, obtained roughly 12 days after vaccination. The source of these receptors is a man aged 50-59 years who received an inactivated influenza vaccine.

This clonotype appeared many times. The chain uses TRBV5-1 and TRBJ2-4, with D possibly being TRBD1 (6 bases). The V gene lost 0 bases and the J gene lost 5 bases, with 15 bases spanning the gap. The CDR3 contains 16 residues. Germline V CDR1 and CDR2: SGHRS, YFSETQ. This CDR3 reads CASSLATGSTQNIQYF. The CDR3 DNA is TGCGCCAGCAGCTTGGCCACAGGGAGCACCCAAAACATTCAGTACTTC.

This clonotype was counted between two and nine times. The V gene is TRBV11-2, the J gene TRBJ2-5; D gene unclear. Trimming pared 0 bases from V and 4 bases from J, leaving 6 bases between. CDR1 and CDR2 (germline): SGHAT, FQNNGV. The CDR3 loop spans 13 amino acids. CDR3 sequence (DNA): TGTGCCAGCAGCTTAGATATAGGAGAGACCCAGTACTTC. Residues: CASSLDIGETQYF.

The gene calls are TRBV11-2 and TRBJ2-5, with 9 bases matching TRBD2. The CDR3 is 15 amino acids. Germline V gene lookup returns CDR1 SGHAT and CDR2 FQNNGV. V gave up 3 bases and J gave up 3 bases; unmatched junction bases: 5. This chain's CDR3 is CASSFTSGWKETQYF. CDR3 in DNA: TGTGCCAGCAGCTTCACTAGCGGGTGGAAAGAGACCCAGTACTTC.

This clonotype was seen only a few times. The chain links TRBV15 to TRBJ2-3; a weak D match, TRBD1 (5 bases). CDR3 length: 14 residues. Germline lookup yields CDR1 LNHNV and CDR2 YYDKDF (reference sequence). V was cut by 0 bases and J by 5 bases, with 9 bases left in between. CDR3 bases: TGTGCCACCAGCAGAGATGTCAGGGTAGATACGCAGTATTTT. Translated, it gives CATSRDVRVDTQYF.